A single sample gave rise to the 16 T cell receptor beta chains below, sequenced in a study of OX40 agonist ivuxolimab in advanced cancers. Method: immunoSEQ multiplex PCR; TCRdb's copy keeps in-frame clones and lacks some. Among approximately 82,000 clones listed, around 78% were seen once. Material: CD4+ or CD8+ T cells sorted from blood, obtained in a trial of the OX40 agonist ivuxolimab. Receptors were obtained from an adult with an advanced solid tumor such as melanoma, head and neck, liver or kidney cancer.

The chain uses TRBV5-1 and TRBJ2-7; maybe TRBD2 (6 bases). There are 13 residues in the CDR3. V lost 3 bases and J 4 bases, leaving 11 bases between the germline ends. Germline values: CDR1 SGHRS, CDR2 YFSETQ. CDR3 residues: CASSWDSNYEQYF. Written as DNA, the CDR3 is TGCGCCAGCAGCTGGGACTCTAATTACGAGCAGTACTTC.

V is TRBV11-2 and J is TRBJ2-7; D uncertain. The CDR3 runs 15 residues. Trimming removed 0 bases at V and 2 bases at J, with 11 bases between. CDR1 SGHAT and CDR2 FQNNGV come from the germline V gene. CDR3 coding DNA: TGTGCCAGCAGCTTAGATTACGGTTCCACCTACGAGCAGTACTTC. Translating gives CASSLDYGSTYEQYF.

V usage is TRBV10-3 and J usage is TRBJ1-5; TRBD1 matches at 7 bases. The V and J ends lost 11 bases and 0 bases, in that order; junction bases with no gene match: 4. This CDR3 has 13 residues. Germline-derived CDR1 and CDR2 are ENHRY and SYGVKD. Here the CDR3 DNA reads TGTGCCGCGGGACAGTATAGCAATCAGCCCCAGCATTTT. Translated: CAAGQYSNQPQHF.

The CDR3 DNA follows: TGTGCCTGGACTTCCTTGGGGGTGGTGGGACCCAACTATGGCTACACCTTC. This codes for CAWTSLGVVGPNYGYTF. V is TRBV30 and J is TRBJ1-2, with D possibly matching TRBD1 (5 bases). The V end was cut by 4 bases, the J end by 2 bases, with 23 bases between. From germline, CDR1 is GTSNPN and CDR2 SVGIG (reference sequence). This CDR3 has 17 residues.

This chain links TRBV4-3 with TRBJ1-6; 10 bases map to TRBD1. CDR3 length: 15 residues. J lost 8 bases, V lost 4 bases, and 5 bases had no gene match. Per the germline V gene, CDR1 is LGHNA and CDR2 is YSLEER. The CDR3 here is CASSRDRGLDSPLHF. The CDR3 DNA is TGCGCCAGCAGCCGAGACAGGGGGCTTGATTCACCCCTCCACTTT.

The CDR3 spells CASSPDSLEAFF. Here the CDR3 DNA reads TGTGCCAGCTCACCCGACAGCCTTGAAGCTTTCTTT. The chain uses TRBV18 and TRBJ1-1; D is perhaps TRBD1 (5 bases). Trimming shortened V by 3 bases and J by 7 bases, and 9 bases separated the two germline ends. This CDR3 region has 12 residues. Germline V CDR1 and CDR2: KGHSH, LQKENI. Looking up the rest from reference TRBV18 and TRBJ1-1 gives the full variable domain: NAGVMQNPRHLVRRRGQEARLRCSPMKGHSHVYWYRQLPEEGLKFMVYLQKENIIDESGMPKERFSAEFPKEGPSILRIQQVVRGDSAAYFCASSPDSLEAFFGQGTRLTVV.

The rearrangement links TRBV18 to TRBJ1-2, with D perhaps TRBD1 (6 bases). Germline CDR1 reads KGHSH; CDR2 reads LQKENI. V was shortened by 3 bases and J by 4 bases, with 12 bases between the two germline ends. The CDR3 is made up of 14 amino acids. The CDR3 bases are TGTGCCAGCTCACCTCCGGGACAAGGCTATGGCTACACCTTC. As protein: CASSPPGQGYGYTF.

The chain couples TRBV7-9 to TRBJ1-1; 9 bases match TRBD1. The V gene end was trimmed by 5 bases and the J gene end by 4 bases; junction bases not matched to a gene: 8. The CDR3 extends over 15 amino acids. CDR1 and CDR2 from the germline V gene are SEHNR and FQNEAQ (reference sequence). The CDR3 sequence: CASSPQGAIGTEAFF. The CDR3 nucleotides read TGTGCCAGCAGCCCACAGGGGGCGATAGGCACTGAAGCTTTCTTT. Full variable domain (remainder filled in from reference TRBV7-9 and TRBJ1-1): DTGVSQNPRHKITKRGQNVTFRCDPISEHNRLYWYRQTLGQGPEFLTYFQNEAQLEKSRLLSDRFSAERPKGSFSTLEIQRTEQGDSAMYLCASSPQGAIGTEAFFGQGTRLTVV.

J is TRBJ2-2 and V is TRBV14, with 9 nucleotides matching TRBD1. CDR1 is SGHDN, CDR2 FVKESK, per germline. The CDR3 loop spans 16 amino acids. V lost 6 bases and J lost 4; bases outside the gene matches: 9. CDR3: CASRPGQGWFTGELFF. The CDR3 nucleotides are TGTGCCAGCAGACCGGGACAGGGTTGGTTCACCGGGGAGCTGTTTTTT. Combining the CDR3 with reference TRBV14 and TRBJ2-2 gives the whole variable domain EAGVTQFPSHSVIEKGQTVTLRCDPISGHDNLYWYRRVMGKEIKFLLHFVKESKQDESGMPNNRFLAERTGGTYSTLKVQPAELEDSGVYFCASRPGQGWFTGELFFGEGSRLTVL.

CDR3 nucleotides: TGCGCCAGCAGCCTGGACAGTACCTACGAGCAGTACTTC. It is translated as CASSLDSTYEQYF. This chain uses TRBV5-1 with TRBJ2-5; TRBD1 might be the D (6 bases). The J call may be in error: the DNA end matches TRBJ2-7 better. The CDR3 spans 13 residues. Germline CDR1 reads SGHRS; CDR2 reads YFSETQ.

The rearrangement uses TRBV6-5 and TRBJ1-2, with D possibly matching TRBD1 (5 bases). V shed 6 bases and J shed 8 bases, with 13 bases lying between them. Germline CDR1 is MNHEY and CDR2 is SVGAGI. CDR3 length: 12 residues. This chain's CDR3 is CASSLLRGGYTF. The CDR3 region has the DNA TGTGCCAGCAGCCTACTACGGGGCGGCTACACCTTC.

In nucleotides, the CDR3 is TGCGCCAGCAGGCGGGGTACGGGGCAGTACTTC. Protein: CASRRGTGQYF. This chain connects TRBV10-1 to TRBJ2-7; possibly TRBD2 for D (6 bases). The V gene lost 6 bases and the J gene lost 9 bases, with 12 bases spanning the gap. This CDR3 region has 11 residues. CDR1 and CDR2 (germline): WNHNN, SYGVQD (reference sequence).

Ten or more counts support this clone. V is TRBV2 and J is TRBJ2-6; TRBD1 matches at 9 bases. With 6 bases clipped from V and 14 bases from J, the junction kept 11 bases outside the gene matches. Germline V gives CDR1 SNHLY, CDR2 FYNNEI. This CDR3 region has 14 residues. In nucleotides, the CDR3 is TGTGCCAGCAGGGCCCGGACAGGGGACGTCATCCTGACTTTC. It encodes CASRARTGDVILTF. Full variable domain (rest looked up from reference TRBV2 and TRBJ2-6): EPEVTQTPSHQVTQMGQEVILRCVPISNHLYFYWYRQILGQKVEFLVSFYNNEISEKSEIFDDQFSVERPDGSNFTLKIRSTKLEDSAMYFCASRARTGDVILTFGAGSRLTVL.

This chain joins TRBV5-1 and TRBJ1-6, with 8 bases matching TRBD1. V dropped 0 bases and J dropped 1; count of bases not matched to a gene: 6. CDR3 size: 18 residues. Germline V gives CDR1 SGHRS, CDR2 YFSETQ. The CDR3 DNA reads TGCGCCAGCAGCTTGGGACAGGGGATTGGGTCCTATAATTCACCCCTCCACTTT. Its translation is CASSLGQGIGSYNSPLHF.

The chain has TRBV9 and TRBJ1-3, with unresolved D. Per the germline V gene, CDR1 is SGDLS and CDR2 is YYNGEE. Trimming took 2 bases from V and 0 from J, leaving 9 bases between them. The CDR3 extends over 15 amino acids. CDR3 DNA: TGTGCCAGCAGCGTCGGTCTTAGCTCTGGAAACACCATATATTTT. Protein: CASSVGLSSGNTIYF. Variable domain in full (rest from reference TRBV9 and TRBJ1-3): DSGVTQTPKHLITATGQRVTLRCSPRSGDLSVYWYQQSLDQGLQFLIQYYNGEERAKGNILERFSAQQFPDLHSELNLSSLELGDSALYFCASSVGLSSGNTIYFGEGSWLTVV.

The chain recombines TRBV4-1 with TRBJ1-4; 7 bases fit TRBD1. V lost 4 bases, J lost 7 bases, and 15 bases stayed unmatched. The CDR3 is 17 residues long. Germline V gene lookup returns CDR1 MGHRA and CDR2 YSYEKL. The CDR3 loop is CASSPGGSPKGGEKLFF. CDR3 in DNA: TGCGCCAGCAGCCCAGGGGGTTCTCCGAAGGGTGGTGAAAAACTGTTTTTT.